This T cell receptor beta chain was retrieved from a study of OX40 agonist ivuxolimab in advanced cancers. Study details: The group had a mean age of 60 years, ranged from roughly 23 to 85, and was 80% to 85% male.

The data were produced by immunoSEQ multiplex PCR, yet TCRdb's version contains in-frame clones alone and is incomplete. The repertoire has about 78,000 clones, under 90% of them found once; the top ten carry approximately 0.44%. This CDR3 comprises 15 residues. Germline CDR1 SNHLY, CDR2 FYNNEI. J gave up 7 bases and V 0 bases, and 7 bases lay outside the gene matches. A word on this clone: What it binds is unknown.

General study points: Specificity for antigen went undetermined in the expanded peripheral T cells. Among some nonresponders, normalized T-cell clonal expansion was also low.

Blood specimens came from baseline, cycle 4 day 1, and cycle 7 day 1. The V call is TRBV2, the J call TRBJ2-3; the match to TRBD2 covers 7 bases. The sequences come from CD4+ or CD8+ T cells sorted from blood, collected in a trial of the OX40 agonist ivuxolimab. The receptor was derived from an adult with an advanced solid tumor such as melanoma, head and neck, liver or kidney cancer. CDR3 nucleotides: TGTGCCAGCAGTGAAGCACGGGGGGTGGGTAATACGCAGTATTTT. Protein: CASSEARGVGNTQYF.